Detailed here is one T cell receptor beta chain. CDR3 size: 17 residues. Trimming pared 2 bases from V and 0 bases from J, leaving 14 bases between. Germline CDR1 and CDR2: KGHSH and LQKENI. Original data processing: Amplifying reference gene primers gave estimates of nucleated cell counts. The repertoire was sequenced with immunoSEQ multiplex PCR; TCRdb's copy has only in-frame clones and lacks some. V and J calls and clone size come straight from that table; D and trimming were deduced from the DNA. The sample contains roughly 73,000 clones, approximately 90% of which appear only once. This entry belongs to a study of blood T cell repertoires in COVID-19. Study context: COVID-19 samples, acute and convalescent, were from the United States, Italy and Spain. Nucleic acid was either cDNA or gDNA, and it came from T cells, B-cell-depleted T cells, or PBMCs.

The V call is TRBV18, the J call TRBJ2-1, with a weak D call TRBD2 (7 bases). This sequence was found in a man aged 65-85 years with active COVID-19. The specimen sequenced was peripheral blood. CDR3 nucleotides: TGTGCCAGCTCACCAGGGGGGGGCCCAAGCTCCTACAATGAGCAGTTCTTC. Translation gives CASSPGGGPSSYNEQFF.